The sample holds many counts of the clone carrying this T cell receptor (beta chain). Its antigen remains unknown. Healthy Caucasians supplied all donations. This entry comes from a study of identical twins. Study conclusions and caveats: Out-of-frame sharing of TCR alpha in monozygotic twins was underestimated by models.

Via MiXCR, TCRdb re-called the 5' RACE reads, giving one row per CDR3 protein. The sample has under 350,000 distinct CDR3 sequences; 9.5% are singletons. The V end lost 0 bases, the J end lost 5 bases, and 13 bases lay between the germline ends. Germline assignment: CDR1 MNHNS and CDR2 SASEGT. The CDR3 is 15 residues long. These records were also assigned to another study, of yellow fever vaccine responses in identical twins.

V and J are TRBV6-1 and TRBJ2-5; tentatively, D is TRBD1 or TRBD2 (5 bases each). The source is a young woman in good health. Sequences were obtained from CD8+ T cells sorted from blood. CDR3 DNA sequence: TGTGCCAGCAGTGAAGCGTTCGGGGACGGGGAGACCCAGTACTTC. Translated, it gives CASSEAFGDGETQYF.